A selection of T cell receptor beta chains follows, all from one sample in a study of blood T cell repertoires in COVID-19. Measured with immunoSEQ multiplex PCR; TCRdb has only the in-frame clones, and not every one. The sample shows about 180,000 clones, approximately 88% of them seen only once. The sequenced material came from peripheral blood. The source is a woman aged 25 to 45 with acute or convalescent COVID-19. Both conserved end residues are part of each CDR3. A D gene is named only where the DNA matches it firmly. Where a row states a size, it is once, few, many or the class of an expanded clone; other rows omit it.

j_call	v_call	clone_size	d_call	cdr3_aa	cdr3_nt
TRBJ2-5	TRBV4-1	NA	TRBD1	CASSQTRGPGETQYF	TGCGCCAGCAGCCAGACGAGGGGGCCGGGAGAGACCCAGTACTTC
TRBJ2-7	TRBV11-2	NA	NA	CASSLVSQLAYEQYF	TGTGCCAGCAGCTTAGTTAGTCAACTTGCTTACGAGCAGTACTTC
TRBJ2-1	TRBV6-1	NA	NA	CASSEVYNEQFF	TGTGCCAGCAGTGAAGTATACAATGAGCAGTTCTTC
TRBJ1-2	TRBV3-1/TRBV3-2	NA	NA	CASRLDRGDGYTF	TGTGCCAGCAGATTGGACAGAGGGGATGGCTACACCTTC
TRBJ2-5	TRBV9	NA	TRBD2	CASSPELAGVGKTQYF	TGTGCCAGCAGCCCCGAACTAGCGGGAGTTGGAAAGACCCAGTACTTC
TRBJ2-7	TRBV7-8	NA	TRBD1	CASSPPGQVHYEQYF	TGTGCCAGCAGCCCCCCGGGACAGGTACACTACGAGCAGTACTTC
TRBJ1-5	TRBV28	NA	NA	CASSSPEPQHF	TGTGCCAGCAGTTCCCCAGAGCCCCAGCATTTT
TRBJ2-3	TRBV6-5	NA	TRBD1	CASRRPGQGDLVF	TGTGCCAGCAGGCGTCCGGGACAGGGGGATCTTGTTTTT
TRBJ1-1	TRBV30	NA	NA	CAWTAWGVTEAFF	TGTGCCTGGACGGCCTGGGGGGTCACTGAAGCTTTCTTT
TRBJ2-1	TRBV9	few	NA	CASSVGAVDYYNEQFF	TGTGCCAGCAGCGTAGGGGCAGTCGACTACTACAATGAGCAGTTCTTC
TRBJ2-7	TRBV10-3	NA	TRBD2	CAISPVLAGSYEQYF	TGTGCCATCAGCCCTGTTCTAGCGGGGTCCTACGAGCAGTACTTC
TRBJ2-7	TRBV24-1	NA	NA	CATSAGATYEQYF	TGTGCCACCAGTGCAGGGGCCACCTACGAGCAGTACTTC
TRBJ2-3	TRBV19	NA	TRBD2	CATSSGRVHTDTQYF	TGTGCCACATCTAGCGGGAGGGTACACACAGATACGCAGTATTTT
TRBJ2-3	TRBV28	NA	TRBD2	CASSRTSGTDTQYF	TGTGCCAGCAGCCGGACTAGCGGCACAGATACGCAGTATTTT
TRBJ2-7	TRBV2	NA	NA	CASSLDRDEQYF	TGTGCCAGCAGCCTGGACAGAGACGAGCAGTACTTC
TRBJ1-1	TRBV6-4	few	TRBD1	CASSEDRGTEAFF	TGTGCCAGCAGCGAGGACAGGGGCACTGAAGCTTTCTTT